The sequence of this TCR beta chain was determined in a study of blood T cell repertoires in COVID-19. About the study: Both acute and convalescent COVID-19 samples were obtained from the United States, Italy and Spain.

This CDR3 is 15 amino acids long. Germline-derived CDR1 and CDR2 are MNHEY and SVGAGI. Trimming pared 4 bases from V and 0 bases from J, leaving 13 bases between. Data came from immunoSEQ multiplex PCR; TCRdb stores just in-frame clones and leaves some out. This sample carries nearly 200,000 clones, approximately 83% of them seen once, and the ten largest clones take 6% to 8%. Sequenced input: PBMCs or T cells enriched from blood (not recorded which). V usage is TRBV6-5 and J usage is TRBJ2-7; D is undetermined. The sequence came from a middle-aged man who had recovered from COVID-19. The CDR3 DNA is TGTGCCAGCAGTTCCCGGTTACCCTCCTCCTACGAGCAGTACTTC. It yields the protein CASSSRLPSSYEQYF.